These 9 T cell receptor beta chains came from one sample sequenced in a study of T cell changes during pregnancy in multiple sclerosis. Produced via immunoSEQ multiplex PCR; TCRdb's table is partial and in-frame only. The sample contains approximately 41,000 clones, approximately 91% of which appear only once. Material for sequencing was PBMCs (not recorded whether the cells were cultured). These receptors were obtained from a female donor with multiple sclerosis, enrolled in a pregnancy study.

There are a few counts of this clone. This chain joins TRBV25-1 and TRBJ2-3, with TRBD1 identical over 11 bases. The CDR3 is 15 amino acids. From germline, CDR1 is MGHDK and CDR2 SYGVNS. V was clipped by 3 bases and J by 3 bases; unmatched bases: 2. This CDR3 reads CASSEDRGLTDTQYF. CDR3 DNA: TGTGCCAGCAGTGAGGACAGGGGGCTTACAGATACGCAGTATTTT.

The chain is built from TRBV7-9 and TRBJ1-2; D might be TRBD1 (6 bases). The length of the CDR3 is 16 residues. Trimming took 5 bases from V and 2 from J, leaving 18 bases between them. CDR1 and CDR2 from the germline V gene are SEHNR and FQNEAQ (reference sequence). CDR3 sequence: CASSGYPGHKNYGYTF. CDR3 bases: TGTGCCAGCAGCGGATACCCGGGACACAAAAACTATGGCTACACCTTC. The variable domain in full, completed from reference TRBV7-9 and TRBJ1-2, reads DTGVSQNPRHKITKRGQNVTFRCDPISEHNRLYWYRQTLGQGPEFLTYFQNEAQLEKSRLLSDRFSAERPKGSFSTLEIQRTEQGDSAMYLCASSGYPGHKNYGYTFGSGTRLTVV.

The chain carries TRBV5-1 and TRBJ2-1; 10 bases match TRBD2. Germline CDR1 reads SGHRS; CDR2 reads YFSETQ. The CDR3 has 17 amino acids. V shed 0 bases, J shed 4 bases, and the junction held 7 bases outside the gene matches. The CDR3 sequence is CASSLGSGRANYNEQFF. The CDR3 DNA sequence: TGCGCCAGCAGCTTGGGAAGCGGGAGGGCCAATTACAATGAGCAGTTCTTC.

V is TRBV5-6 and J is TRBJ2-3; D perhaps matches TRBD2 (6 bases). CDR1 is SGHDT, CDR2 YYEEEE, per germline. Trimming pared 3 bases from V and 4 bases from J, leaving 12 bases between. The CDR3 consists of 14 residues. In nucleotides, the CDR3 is TGTGCCAGCAGCTGGGAGGCCTACGCAGATACGCAGTATTTT. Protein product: CASSWEAYADTQYF.

CDR3 in amino acids: CSVALGRTEAFF. The CDR3 nucleotides read TGCAGCGTTGCCCTGGGAAGAACTGAAGCTTTCTTT. The rearrangement links TRBV29-1 to TRBJ1-1; D unclear. V lost 4 bases and J lost 5, with 11 bases in between. This CDR3 comprises 12 residues. Germline CDR1 and CDR2: SQVTM and ANQGSEA.

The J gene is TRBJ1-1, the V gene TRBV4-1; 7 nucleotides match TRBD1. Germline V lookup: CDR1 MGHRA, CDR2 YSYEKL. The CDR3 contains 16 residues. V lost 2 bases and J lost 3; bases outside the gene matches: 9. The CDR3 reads CASSQSPRGIDTEAFF. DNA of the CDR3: TGCGCCAGCAGCCAATCCCCCAGGGGGATTGACACTGAAGCTTTCTTT.

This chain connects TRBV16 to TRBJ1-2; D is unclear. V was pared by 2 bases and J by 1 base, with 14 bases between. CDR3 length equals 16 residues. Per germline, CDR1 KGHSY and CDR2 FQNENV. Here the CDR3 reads CASSQRVGSLNYGYTF. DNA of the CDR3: TGTGCCAGCAGCCAACGGGTGGGAAGCCTTAACTATGGCTACACCTTC.

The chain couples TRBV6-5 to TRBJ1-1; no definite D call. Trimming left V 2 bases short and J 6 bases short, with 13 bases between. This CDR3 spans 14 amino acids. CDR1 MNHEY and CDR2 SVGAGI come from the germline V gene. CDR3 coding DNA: TGTGCCAGCAGTTACCTCACAAGCGGGGCTGAAGCTTTCTTT. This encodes CASSYLTSGAEAFF.

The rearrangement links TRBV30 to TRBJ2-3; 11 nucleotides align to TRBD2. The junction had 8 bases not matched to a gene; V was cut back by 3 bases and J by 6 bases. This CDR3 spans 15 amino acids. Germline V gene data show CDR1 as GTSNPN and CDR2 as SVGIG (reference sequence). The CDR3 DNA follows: TGTGCCTGGAGCGGACTAGCGGGCTCGTCGGATACGCAGTATTTT. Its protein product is CAWSGLAGSSDTQYF.